This paragraph covers one T cell receptor (beta chain) sequence. Data came from immunoSEQ multiplex PCR; TCRdb stores just in-frame clones and leaves some out. The sample yields some 100,000 clones, roughly 83% seen once. From germline, CDR1 is SGHRS and CDR2 YFSETQ. V gave up 2 bases and J gave up 4 bases; unmatched junction bases: 6. The CDR3 is made up of 15 amino acids. The data were taken from a study of control samples from healthy donors and cancer patients. This chain connects TRBV5-1 to TRBJ1-2, with 9 bases that match TRBD1. The TCR sequence derives from a woman younger than 45 in good health. The material sequenced was blood. CDR3 sequence reads: CASSFSPGQGYGYTF. CDR3 in DNA: TGCGCCAGCAGCTTCTCCCCGGGACAGGGCTATGGCTACACCTTC.